The sequence of this TCR beta chain was determined in a study of cytomegalovirus exposure and HLA in healthy donors. As to this clone: As yet, its antigen is unknown.

Only in-frame clones appear in the TCRdb table, and some are missing; sequencing was by immunoSEQ multiplex PCR. The data contain around 180,000 clones, roughly 86% of them seen just once; the ten biggest clones take up more than 1.2%. Overall study findings and caveats: Many donors shared some public TCRs, even though most TCR sequences were rare.

Germline V CDR1 and CDR2: LNHDA, SQIVND (reference sequence). The V and J ends lost 5 bases and 6 bases, in that order; junction bases with no gene match: 10. The CDR3 has 15 amino acids. The gene calls are TRBV19 and TRBJ1-5, with 7 bases lining up with TRBD1. The TCR sequence derives from a woman between 18 and 29 years old in good health and CMV-seronegative. Sequenced sample: PBMCs. CDR3 region: CASSLRQGMGQPQHF. The CDR3 nucleotides are TGTGCCAGTAGTCTCCGACAGGGAATGGGTCAGCCCCAGCATTTT.